This section outlines one TCR beta chain sequence together with its context. Its target is unknown. A much more abundant neighbour one base away suggests this may be a read error. The junction had 9 bases not matched to a gene; V was cut back by 11 bases and J by 7 bases. Germline V gives CDR1 ENHRY, CDR2 SYGVKD. There are 14 residues in the CDR3. The use of a sample-barcoded 5' primer and a J-beta primer mix characterized a second PCR of about 6 to 12 cycles. The template-switch adaptor, which had 12 random nucleotides, put a tag on each cDNA molecule. TCRdb passed the 5' RACE reads through MiXCR, listing each CDR3 protein once. The table records hundreds of thousands of distinct CDR3 sequences, about 30% of them present only once. This sample is part of a study of blood T cells in healthy people across ages. Study results and limitations: It was the long-lived donors that had more naive CD4+ cells and higher diversity than aged donors. The lack of PBMC sorting stopped any conclusive naive versus antigen-experienced comparison. Diversity estimates drawn from one million T cells were deemed underestimates.

This receptor was taken from a woman aged 80 or older in good health. The sequencing input was blood. The chain uses TRBV10-3 and TRBJ2-1; 12 positions match TRBD2. As DNA, the CDR3 is TGTGCCGCCTCTAGCGGGGGGGCTAGGAATGAGCAGTTCTTC. This codes for CAASSGGARNEQFF.